This TCR beta chain was identified in a study of beta chain features in type 1 diabetes (dated by TCRdb to 2016 to 2019). General notes on the study: Mean age, gender distribution, total cell number and subset yield did not differ between patients and healthy donors. Whereas all 30 or so donors provided naive and central memory subsets, regulatory and stem cell-like memory subsets were isolated from just 8 patients and about 8 healthy donors. A total of approximately 100 million sorted cells were examined across all samples, and the number of cells per subset was strongly correlated with RNA yield. The study compared TCRB repertoires of sorted circulating CD4+ T cell subsets between recently diagnosed type 1 diabetes patients and matched healthy donors. Paper-wide results and their limitations: PCR might favor shorter templates, but patient and control samples were amplified and corrected together, so any skew would affect both groups equally. Because cDNA was sequenced instead of genomic DNA, highly expressing activated cells could be over-represented, though the groups showed no difference in activation or CD3 levels. At VDJ recombination sites, patients with type 1 diabetes made fewer insertions and deleted more nucleotides, a pattern implying thymic rearrangement abnormalities. Naive, central memory and regulatory TCRB repertoires appeared more similar among patients than among healthy donors. Because small numbers of individuals were included in the HLA sub-analyses, any influence of HLA type on TCRB rearrangement was left unresolved. Type 1 diabetes patients showed a moderate but significant shortening of TCRB CDR3 length in all four CD4+ subsets.

From each donor, a single peripheral blood sample of 90 to 150 mL on average was drawn into heparinised tubes. Using a panel that included CD45RO, CCR7, CD25, CD127, CD95 and CD27, naive, central memory, regulatory and stem cell-like memory CD4+ T cells were sorted on a BD FACSAria II. All sorted populations exceeded 95% purity. Right away, PBMCs were isolated by Lymphoprep density gradient centrifugation and were stained directly, with no culture step. To minimize batch effects, samples were stained and sorted in pairs, one healthy donor with one patient per experiment. The entire amount of isolated RNA was reverse transcribed using the High Capacity cDNA Reverse Transcription Kit, so the sequenced TCRB transcripts were expressed ones. Naive, central memory and regulatory T cell samples underwent deep immunoSEQ sequencing, averaging roughly 3.4 million total reads per sample. After sorted cells were lysed in RLT buffer, RNA was extracted with DNase-treated RNeasy Micro or Mini kits, with the choice depending on cell number. To prevent cross-contamination, each cell subset was processed individually, whereas patient and healthy donor samples were processed jointly. The immunoSEQ multiplex PCR was used to amplify TCRB sequences from cDNA, generating 87-bp fragments that spanned the CDR3 region. Sequencing of the amplicons was performed on the Illumina HiSeq platform. Per the original workflow: PCR bias was computationally corrected using synthetic template baselines, reads within Hamming distance 2 were collapsed, and singletons that could not be merged were discarded. By aligning reads against IMGT, V, D and J genes, CDR3 length, and insertions or deletions at six rearrangement sites were assigned. Clonotype counts were normalized to sorted cell number within each subset before computing true diversity and Gini coefficients with the tcR R package. The overlap coefficient, calculated on TCRB nucleotide sequences, was used to quantify repertoire sharing. As a proxy for the pre-selection repertoire, out-of-frame TCRB sequences from naive cells were analyzed. TCRdb re-hosts the immuneACCESS table, in-frame sequences only. Its copies lack some clones; in the studies checked, an unresolved V gene accounts for under half of them, and the cause for the rest is not known. V and J calls and clone size are copied from that table; D and trimming were computed from the DNA. This sample has about 270,000 clones in its table, and roughly an eighth of those were observed once. The biggest ten clones account for roughly 0.018% of the sample.

V is trimmed back by 5 bases and J by 5 bases, and the junction contains 7 bases that no gene match accounts for. The CDR3 starts with the cysteine, ends with the phenylalanine, and has 16 residues. The DNA shown is the 48-base CDR3, in frame from base 1. CDR1 and CDR2 were assigned from the germline V gene as SGHTA and FQGNSA. This clone was observed a handful of times. This clone's antigen is unknown. Base quality data are lacking; no much larger clone is found one base away. Recombination linked TRBV7-2 to TRBJ2-2; 11 bases in between match TRBD2. This receptor was obtained from a man aged 30-40 years with type 1 diabetes. Material: naive CD4+ T cells from blood. The cell subset or site label here, explained by the study, means: true naive CD4+ T cells. This receptor carries the CDR3 CASSARLAGRTGELFF. The DNA sequence is TGTGCCAGCAGCGCTCGACTAGCGGGAAGGACCGGGGAGCTGTTTTTT.